These 27 T cell receptor beta chains share one sample of origin, sequenced in a study of chronic HIV infection and antiretroviral therapy. MiXCR was run by TCRdb on the 5' RACE reads, yielding one entry per CDR3 protein. Among roughly 39,000 distinct CDR3 sequences listed, 8.2% were seen once. Sample: peripheral blood. The receptors shown here come from an adult who had HIV and had not received antiretroviral therapy, or was an uninfected healthy control (not recorded which).

This clonotype was counted many times. The gene calls are TRBV2 and TRBJ1-2, with D maybe TRBD1 (6 bases). The germline CDR1 and CDR2 sequences are SNHLY and FYNNEI. With 7 bases removed from V and 6 bases from J, the gap between germline ends came to 18 bases. This CDR3 is built from 14 residues. In DNA form, the CDR3 reads TGTGCCAGCAATAAACAGGGTCGTGAGGATGGCTACACCTTC. It codes for CASNKQGREDGYTF.

The chain links TRBV28 to TRBJ2-3; 11 bases agree with TRBD2. V was clipped by 3 bases and J by 5 bases; unmatched bases: 4. Per the germline V gene, CDR1 is MDHEN and CDR2 is SYDVKM. The CDR3 sequence is 15 residues long. Here the CDR3 DNA reads TGTGCCAGCAGTTTCGGTCTAGCGGGAGGAGATACGCAGTATTTT. Amino acids: CASSFGLAGGDTQYF.

Many counts were recorded for this clonotype. The V and J genes are TRBV27 and TRBJ2-7; 14 bases are shared with TRBD2. Looked up from germline, CDR1 is MNHEY and CDR2 is SMNVEV (reference sequence). The junction had 12 bases not matched to a gene; V was cut back by 6 bases and J by 5 bases. CDR3 length: 17 amino acids. The CDR3 loop is CASRTNAGTSGSHEQYF. CDR3 DNA: TGTGCCAGCAGGACGAACGCCGGGACTAGCGGGAGCCACGAGCAGTACTTC.

This clonotype appeared a few times. V is TRBV9 and J is TRBJ2-1; D may be TRBD2 (7 bases). The V gene's germline CDR1 is SGDLS and CDR2 YYNGEE. Trimming took off 0 bases at V and 3 bases at J, with 10 bases between the two ends. The CDR3 has 15 residues. CDR3 DNA sequence: TGTGCCAGCAGCGTAGAGGGAGGGGGCTACAATGAGCAGTTCTTC. This encodes CASSVEGGGYNEQFF.

The table lists this clonotype with many counts. CDR3 protein: CASRREGTDTQYF. The CDR3 DNA reads TGTGCCAGCAGACGCGAGGGCACAGATACGCAGTATTTT. This sequence joins TRBV12-3 or TRBV12-4 and TRBJ2-3; D remains ambiguous. The CDR3 spans 13 residues. V was cut by 6 bases and J by 1 base, with 8 bases left in between.

This clonotype has ten or more counts. The chain uses TRBV5-5 and TRBJ1-4, with D unresolved. This CDR3 has 16 residues. V was cut by 3 bases and J by 0 bases, with 12 bases left in between. Germline V gene lookup returns CDR1 SGHKS and CDR2 YYEKEE (reference sequence). CDR3 sequence reads: CASSSSVDATNEKLFF. CDR3 DNA sequence: TGTGCCAGCAGCTCGAGCGTAGATGCAACTAATGAAAAACTGTTTTTT.

The chain links TRBV30 to TRBJ2-1, with 8 bases matching TRBD2. The CDR3 contains 15 residues. The junction had 6 bases not matched to a gene; V was cut back by 1 base and J by 4 bases. The V gene's germline CDR1 is GTSNPN and CDR2 SVGIG (reference sequence). In nucleotides, the CDR3 is TGTGCCTGGAGTGGTACTGGCGGGAGGTACAATGAGCAGTTCTTC. It is translated as CAWSGTGGRYNEQFF.

This clonotype was seen only a few times. This sequence joins TRBV2 and TRBJ2-3; D remains unclear. Deletions cut 8 bases from V and 0 bases from J, with 9 bases between. CDR1 SNHLY and CDR2 FYNNEI come from the germline V gene. The CDR3 length is 13 residues. This CDR3 is CASRSRSTDTQYF. Written as DNA, the CDR3 is TGTGCCAGCCGGAGCAGAAGCACAGATACGCAGTATTTT. Looking up the rest from reference TRBV2 and TRBJ2-3 gives the full variable domain: EPEVTQTPSHQVTQMGQEVILRCVPISNHLYFYWYRQILGQKVEFLVSFYNNEISEKSEIFDDQFSVERPDGSNFTLKIRSTKLEDSAMYFCASRSRSTDTQYFGPGTRLTVL.

This rearrangement joins TRBV28 to TRBJ2-5, with D perhaps TRBD1 or TRBD2 (5 bases each). The CDR3 has 15 amino acids. V lost 4 bases to trimming and J lost 2 bases, with 14 bases between them. From germline, CDR1 is MDHEN and CDR2 SYDVKM. CDR3 residues: CASSSHLGAQETQYF. In nucleotides, the CDR3 is TGTGCCAGCAGTTCACACCTCGGGGCGCAAGAGACCCAGTACTTC.

V is TRBV29-1 and J is TRBJ2-1; weak D call: TRBD2 (6 bases). The ends were cut back, 6 bases at V and 9 bases at J, with 9 bases in the middle. The CDR3 sequence is 10 residues long. Per the germline V gene, CDR1 is SQVTM and CDR2 is ANQGSEA. The CDR3 coding sequence is TGCAGCGTCGGAGGGACTGAGCAGTTCTTC. The encoded protein is CSVGGTEQFF.

This clonotype has just a few counts. The CDR3 reads CASSAPADRVYEQYF. CDR3 sequence (DNA): TGTGCCAGCAGCGCACCTGCGGACAGGGTCTACGAGCAGTACTTC. The chain joins TRBV7-9 to TRBJ2-7; 8 bases are a match to TRBD1. Germline lookup yields CDR1 SEHNR and CDR2 FQNEAQ (reference sequence). The CDR3 has 15 residues. The ends lost 5 bases at V and 3 bases at J; junction bases unmatched: 9.

This clonotype was seen ten or more times. This chain links TRBV28 with TRBJ1-1, with unresolved D. The germline gives CDR1 MDHEN, CDR2 SYDVKM. V lost 2 bases and J 0 bases, leaving 7 bases between the germline ends. The CDR3 contains 14 residues. CDR3 sequence reads: CASSLTEMNTEAFF. CDR3 in DNA: TGTGCCAGCAGTTTAACAGAAATGAACACTGAAGCTTTCTTT.

This clonotype has a handful of counts. This chain uses TRBV28 with TRBJ2-7; tentatively, D is TRBD2 (7 bases). V was pared by 7 bases and J by 4 bases, with 17 bases between. Germline V gives CDR1 MDHEN, CDR2 SYDVKM. This CDR3 is built from 14 residues. This CDR3 is CASNPAGAHYEQYF. Here the CDR3 DNA reads TGTGCCAGCAACCCGGCGGGGGCGCATTACGAGCAGTACTTC. The entire variable domain, with the rest obtained from reference TRBV28 and TRBJ2-7, is as follows: DVKVTQSSRYLVKRTGEKVFLECVQDMDHENMFWYRQDPGLGLRLIYFSYDVKMKEKGDIPEGYSVSREKKERFSLILESASTNQTSMYLCASNPAGAHYEQYFGPGTRLTVT.

This clonotype has ten or more counts. This sequence joins TRBV11-2 and TRBJ1-3; unclear D gene. V gave up 0 bases and J gave up 7 bases, with 4 bases separating them. The germline CDR1 and CDR2 sequences are SGHAT and FQNNGV. The CDR3 has 12 residues. In nucleotides, the CDR3 is TGTGCCAGCAGCTTAGATATGAACACCATATATTTT. Amino acids: CASSLDMNTIYF. Using reference TRBV11-2 and TRBJ1-3 for the parts outside the CDR3, the full variable domain is EAGVAQSPRYKIIEKRQSVAFWCNPISGHATLYWYQQILGQGPKLLIQFQNNGVVDDSQLPKDRFSAERLKGVDSTLKIQPAKLEDSAVYLCASSLDMNTIYFGEGSWLTVV.

The rearrangement links TRBV10-3 to TRBJ2-1; D is perhaps TRBD1 (6 bases). CDR3 size: 13 residues. Germline V gene data show CDR1 as ENHRY and CDR2 as SYGVKD. V lost 8 bases, J lost 9 bases, and 17 bases lay in between. The CDR3 region is CAIGPDSLSEQFF. The CDR3 bases are TGTGCCATCGGCCCGGACAGTCTGAGTGAGCAGTTCTTC.

In its sample, this clonotype was seen a few times. The chain uses TRBV4-2 and TRBJ1-1; D gene uncertain. Between the trimmed V and J ends, which lost 1 base and 4 bases, there was a span of 7 bases. CDR1 is LGHNA and CDR2 is YNFKEQ in the germline V gene. The CDR3 is 13 amino acids. CDR3 amino acids: CASSQAAGTEAFF. The CDR3 DNA follows: TGTGCCAGCAGCCAAGCGGCGGGCACTGAAGCTTTCTTT.

This clonotype has a handful of counts. This rearrangement joins TRBV10-3 to TRBJ1-1; D ambiguous. Trimming removed 2 bases at V and 7 bases at J, with 14 bases between. Germline CDR1 ENHRY, CDR2 SYGVKD. There are 14 residues in the CDR3. In DNA form, the CDR3 reads TGTGCCATCAGTGAGGTTTTGGAGGGTCTTGAAGCTTTCTTT. The encoded protein is CAISEVLEGLEAFF.

The chain has TRBV2 and TRBJ2-2, with 8 bases identical to TRBD2. The CDR3 runs to 14 residues. Germline V CDR1 and CDR2: SNHLY, FYNNEI. Germline trimming cut 7 bases from V and 4 bases from J; bases unmatched to any gene: 5. This CDR3 is CASKPGGSTGELFF. CDR3 in DNA: TGTGCCAGCAAACCGGGGGGGAGCACCGGGGAGCTGTTTTTT. The entire variable domain, with the rest obtained from reference TRBV2 and TRBJ2-2, is as follows: EPEVTQTPSHQVTQMGQEVILRCVPISNHLYFYWYRQILGQKVEFLVSFYNNEISEKSEIFDDQFSVERPDGSNFTLKIRSTKLEDSAMYFCASKPGGSTGELFFGEGSRLTVL.

This clonotype was seen repeatedly, ten times or more. The chain has TRBV28 and TRBJ2-7, with 9 bases aligning to TRBD2. The CDR3 totals 15 residues. V lost 3 bases to trimming and J lost 3 bases; unmatched junction nucleotides: 6. Germline V gives CDR1 MDHEN, CDR2 SYDVKM. The DNA of the CDR3 is TGTGCCAGCAGTTTCTTGGCTAGCGGGAACTACGAGCAGTACTTC. Encoded protein: CASSFLASGNYEQYF.

This chain links TRBV4-3 with TRBJ2-1, with D possibly TRBD1 on 5 matching bases. Germline CDR1 reads LGHNA; CDR2 reads YSLEER. Trimming shortened V by 0 bases and J by 10 bases, and 10 bases separated the two germline ends. The CDR3 runs 13 residues. The CDR3 nucleotides are TGCGCCAGCAGCCAAGATCAGGGTAGAGAGCAGTTCTTC. Protein: CASSQDQGREQFF.

In its sample, this clonotype was seen a few times. This chain links TRBV5-1 with TRBJ2-5; 10 bases agree with TRBD2. Germline V gene sequence: CDR1 SGHRS, CDR2 YFSETQ. Trimming removed 2 bases from V and 3 bases from J; junction bases left unmatched: 7. The CDR3 length is 16 residues. CDR3 residues: CASSFTPTSGEETQYF. The CDR3 DNA reads as TGCGCCAGCAGCTTCACCCCAACTAGCGGGGAAGAGACCCAGTACTTC. The complete variable domain, with remaining parts taken from reference TRBV5-1 and TRBJ2-5, reads KAGVTQTPRYLIKTRGQQVTLSCSPISGHRSVSWYQQTPGQGLQFLFEYFSETQRNKGNFPGRFSGRQFSNSRSEMNVSTLELGDSALYLCASSFTPTSGEETQYFGPGTRLLVL.

This clonotype was seen ten or more times. The chain recombines TRBV19 with TRBJ2-1; the D gene is possibly TRBD2 (5 bases). This CDR3 has 17 amino acids. In germline, CDR1 is LNHDA, CDR2 SQIVND (reference sequence). The V end lost 3 bases, the J end lost 2 bases, and 17 bases lay between the germline ends. CDR3 bases: TGTGCCAGTAGTATCCTCCAAACTAGTCCAACCTACAATGAGCAGTTCTTC. Residues: CASSILQTSPTYNEQFF.

This clonotype showed up many times. This chain links TRBV2 with TRBJ2-6; tentative D call: TRBD1 (6 bases). CDR1 and CDR2 from the germline V gene are SNHLY and FYNNEI. The CDR3 sequence is 15 residues long. Trimming pared 6 bases from V and 3 bases from J, leaving 12 bases between. The CDR3 nucleotides read TGTGCCAGCAGGGACAGTTATGGTGGGGCCAACGTCCTGACTTTC. Residues: CASRDSYGGANVLTF.

This clonotype showed up just a few times. The gene calls are TRBV4-1 and TRBJ1-5; maybe TRBD1 (6 bases). CDR1 and CDR2 (germline): MGHRA, YSYEKL. V was pared by 4 bases and J by 2 bases, with 24 bases between. This CDR3 has 19 amino acids. The CDR3, as DNA: TGCGCCAGCAGCCCGGAATGGGGGCGAGTTGGGATAGGCAATCAGCCCCAGCATTTT. Translation gives CASSPEWGRVGIGNQPQHF.

Ten or more counts support this clonotype. The chain recombines TRBV11-2 with TRBJ1-4; D might be TRBD1 (5 bases). The germline V and J ends were trimmed by 5 bases and 3 bases, with 13 bases remaining between them. From germline, CDR1 is SGHAT and CDR2 FQNNGV. This CDR3 has 15 residues. CDR3 coding DNA: TGTGCCAGCAGCCCGGCAGGGTGGTCTAATGAAAAACTGTTTTTT. As protein: CASSPAGWSNEKLFF.

This clonotype was detected many times. The chain couples TRBV6-2 or TRBV6-3 to TRBJ2-1; 7 bases are a match to TRBD2. The CDR3 length is 15 residues. Germline loops: CDR1 MNHEY, CDR2 SVGEGT. V trimming: 4 bases; J trimming: 7 bases; junction bases outside the gene matches: 10. The CDR3 sequence: CASSFKREGDNEQFF. The CDR3 region has the DNA TGTGCCAGCAGTTTCAAGCGGGAAGGGGATAATGAGCAGTTCTTC.

Of note for this clonotype: A much larger clone lies one base from this, so it may be a read error. V is TRBV29-1 and J is TRBJ1-1, with 7 bases that match TRBD1. Per the germline V gene, CDR1 is SQVTM and CDR2 is ANQGSEA. This CDR3 has 12 residues. CDR3 DNA sequence: TGCAGCGCCGACAGGGAGGACACTGAAACTTTCTTT. Amino acids: CSADREDTETFF.